Listed here is a single T cell receptor (beta chain). As yet, its antigen is unknown. This sample also contains other DNA sequences that code for the same CDR3. This sample was included in a study of beta chain features in type 1 diabetes. Findings and caveats of the study: Naive, central memory and regulatory TCRB repertoires appeared more similar among patients than healthy donors. Type 1 diabetes patients had VDJ junctions that carried fewer insertions and more deletions.

After removal of 2 bases from V and 1 base from J, the junction contained 3 bases not matched to a gene. This CDR3 has 15 amino acids. Germline V lookup: CDR1 SEHNR, CDR2 FQNEAQ (reference sequence). The investigators reverse transcribed all of the isolated RNA, so they sequenced expressed TCRB transcripts. The data were produced by immunoSEQ multiplex PCR, yet TCRdb's version contains in-frame clones alone and is incomplete. This table has hundreds of thousands of clones, roughly 30% appearing once. This receptor was obtained from a man aged 18 to 29 in good health. V and J are TRBV7-9 and TRBJ2-3, with 7 bases fitting TRBD2. Sequencing was carried out using naive CD4+ T cells from blood. The CDR3 DNA follows: TGTGCCAGCAGCTTAAGGCTAGCGGGCACAGATACGCAGTATTTT. Protein product: CASSLRLAGTDTQYF. The variable domain in full, completed from reference TRBV7-9 and TRBJ2-3, reads DTGVSQNPRHKITKRGQNVTFRCDPISEHNRLYWYRQTLGQGPEFLTYFQNEAQLEKSRLLSDRFSAERPKGSFSTLEIQRTEQGDSAMYLCASSLRLAGTDTQYFGPGTRLTVL.